The T cell receptor (beta chain) described here comes from a study of blood T cell repertoires in COVID-19. Study details: The study drew acute and convalescent COVID-19 samples from the United States, Italy and Spain.

Original processing notes: Estimates of nucleated cell counts were drawn from the amplification of reference gene primers. The assay was immunoSEQ multiplex PCR, and TCRdb's table has in-frame clones only and misses some. The V and J calls and clone size come from that table; D and trimming were worked out from the DNA. The table has roughly 130,000 clones, 70% to 80% seen once. Germline-derived CDR1 and CDR2 are SGHTS and YDEGEE. V was cut by 5 bases and J by 2 bases, with 16 bases left in between. There are 15 residues in the CDR3. Source material: peripheral blood. V is TRBV5-8 and J is TRBJ2-5; D is perhaps TRBD1 (6 bases). The receptor was derived from a woman aged 70-85 years with COVID-19, enrolled during active disease. The CDR3 sequence: CASSIQGIQQETQYF. In DNA, the CDR3 is TGTGCCAGCAGTATACAGGGTATCCAACAAGAGACCCAGTACTTC.